This T cell receptor (beta chain) comes out of a study of graft-versus-host responses after intestinal transplantation. The overall study: Anti-thymocyte globulin induction preceded about 3 years of tacrolimus and steroid maintenance in all recipients.

This clone was recorded a few times. What it binds is not known. Germline V lookup: CDR1 SNHLY, CDR2 FYNNEI. The CDR3 spans 13 residues. With V trimmed by 10 bases and J by 0 bases, 3 bases remained unmatched. Study-wide findings and caveats: Early post-transplant HvG declines were associated with peak circulating GvH clone levels. Some GvH clones were seen earlier in gut or blood, suggesting intestinal origin.

TCRdb keeps only in-frame clones here, not all; method: immunoSEQ multiplex PCR. Here the sample spans some 93,000 clones, about 91% being singletons. The chain couples TRBV2 to TRBJ2-7, with 10 bases fitting TRBD2. The TCR originated in a human donor who received an intestinal transplant. Sequenced material: unstimulated CD8+ T cells sorted from spleen or lymph node cells, taken before intestinal transplant. In DNA, the CDR3 is TGTGCCATTGGGACTAGCGTCTCCTACGAGCAGTACTTC. This codes for CAIGTSVSYEQYF.